One and the same sample provided the 19 T cell receptor beta chains below, sequenced in a study of blood T cell repertoires in COVID-19. TCRdb's copy holds only in-frame clones and misses some; the assay was immunoSEQ multiplex PCR. The table includes approximately 280,000 clones, 70% to 90% detected once. Sequencing was performed on PBMCs or T cells enriched from blood (not recorded which). The receptors were sampled from a woman between 40 and 50 years old who had recovered from COVID-19.

This chain uses TRBV30 with TRBJ2-4; D is uncertain. Deletions cut 2 bases from V and 1 base from J, with 12 bases between. CDR1 is GTSNPN and CDR2 is SVGIG in the germline V gene (reference sequence). This CDR3 has 15 residues. The CDR3 sequence is CAWSPPNRAKNIQYF. The DNA for the CDR3 is TGTGCCTGGAGTCCCCCTAACCGGGCCAAAAACATTCAGTACTTC.

The chain uses TRBV7-6 and TRBJ1-4; D gene ambiguous. The CDR3 is 15 residues long. V lost 5 bases and J 3 bases, leaving 13 bases between the germline ends. The germline CDR1 and CDR2 sequences are SGHVS and FNYEAQ. CDR3: CASSPRLVANEKLFF. DNA of the CDR3: TGTGCCAGCAGCCCGCGGCTGGTTGCTAATGAAAAACTGTTTTTT.

This clone came up a few times. The rearrangement joins TRBV28 to TRBJ1-2; 7 bases fit TRBD1. Germline assignment: CDR1 MDHEN and CDR2 SYDVKM. The CDR3 extends over 13 amino acids. V trimming: 5 bases; J trimming: 8 bases; junction bases outside the gene matches: 8. CDR3: CASSLGQARGYTF. The CDR3 nucleotides are TGTGCCAGCAGTCTTGGACAGGCTAGGGGCTACACCTTC.

This rearrangement joins TRBV18 to TRBJ1-3; 8 positions match TRBD1. The J segment lost 4 bases and the V segment lost 3 bases, leaving 5 bases of the junction unmatched. This CDR3 has 15 amino acids. Germline V gene sequence: CDR1 KGHSH, CDR2 LQKENI. The CDR3: CASSPQGAYGNTIYF. The CDR3 DNA sequence: TGTGCCAGCTCACCTCAGGGGGCGTACGGAAACACCATATATTTT.

This clone was detected a few times. V is TRBV27 and J is TRBJ2-1, with 9 bases matching TRBD2. The CDR3 is made up of 18 amino acids. Germline-derived CDR1 and CDR2 are MNHEY and SMNVEV (reference sequence). V shed 4 bases, J shed 7 bases, and the junction held 17 bases outside the gene matches. The CDR3 DNA sequence: TGTGCCAGCAGTTCCTCAGACCGCCTAGCGGGAAAGTGGAATGAGCAGTTCTTC. Protein: CASSSSDRLAGKWNEQFF.

The V call is TRBV28, the J call TRBJ2-1, with D perhaps TRBD2 (6 bases). Between the trimmed V and J ends, which lost 8 bases and 0 bases, there was a span of 11 bases. The CDR3 consists of 14 residues. Germline CDR1 and CDR2: MDHEN and SYDVKM. The CDR3 DNA is TGTGCCAGCTTCCGGGACTCCTCCTACAATGAGCAGTTCTTC. It yields the protein CASFRDSSYNEQFF.

This chain links TRBV3-1 (or the pseudogene TRBV3-2) with TRBJ2-3, with 15 bases matching TRBD2. V gave up 0 bases and J gave up 11 bases; unmatched junction bases: 15. CDR3 length equals 19 residues. CDR1 and CDR2 (germline): LGHDT, YNNKEL (reference sequence). The CDR3 nucleotides read TGTGCCAGCAGCCAAGATATCCGGACTAGCGGGAGGGCGTATCGGGGGCAGTATTTT. This encodes CASSQDIRTSGRAYRGQYF.

This rearrangement joins TRBV5-1 to TRBJ2-1; no clear D gene. The CDR3 loop spans 13 amino acids. The V gene's germline CDR1 is SGHRS and CDR2 YFSETQ. V lost 7 bases, J lost 3 bases, and 11 bases lay in between. The CDR3 DNA reads as TGCGCCAGCGCTACTCAAAACTACAATGAGCAGTTCTTC. The encoded protein is CASATQNYNEQFF.

This clone turned up a few times. The rearrangement joins TRBV5-6 to TRBJ2-1, with 7 positions matching TRBD1. The CDR3 is 14 residues long. The junction had 9 bases not matched to a gene; V was cut back by 4 bases and J by 8 bases. The germline CDR1 and CDR2 sequences are SGHDT and YYEEEE. The CDR3 protein is CASSPWGQRDEQFF. The CDR3 nucleotides read TGTGCCAGCAGCCCCTGGGGACAGAGGGATGAGCAGTTCTTC.

This clone was detected only once. The chain links TRBV7-2 to TRBJ2-7; 7 bases align to TRBD2. V shed 2 bases and J 4 bases; nucleotides not matched to a gene: 8. Germline CDR1 SGHTA, CDR2 FQGNSA. This CDR3 is 15 amino acids long. The CDR3 sequence: CASSLMSSREYEQYF. As DNA, the CDR3 is TGTGCCAGCAGCTTAATGTCCTCGCGGGAGTACGAGCAGTACTTC.

The chain has TRBV11-2 and TRBJ2-3; 12 bases fit TRBD2. Germline V lookup: CDR1 SGHAT, CDR2 FQNNGV. The CDR3 is 18 residues long. Losses at the gene ends were 5 bases for V and 3 bases for J; bases not matched to a gene: 12. The CDR3 loop is CASSARTSTSGRTDTQYF. The CDR3 DNA reads TGTGCCAGCAGCGCCCGAACCTCCACTAGCGGGAGGACAGATACGCAGTATTTT.

The chain employs TRBV15 and TRBJ2-1, with 7 bases fitting TRBD2. The germline V gene has CDR1 LNHNV and CDR2 YYDKDF (reference sequence). V lost 1 base, J lost 6 bases, and 3 bases stayed unmatched. The CDR3 runs to 14 residues. The CDR3, as DNA: TGTGCCACCAGCAGAGGACTAGCAGCCAATGAGCAGTTCTTC. Residues: CATSRGLAANEQFF.

The chain joins TRBV28 to TRBJ1-1, with 11 positions matching TRBD1. The CDR3 consists of 14 residues. From germline, CDR1 is MDHEN and CDR2 SYDVKM. The J segment lost 4 bases and the V segment lost 5 bases, leaving 3 bases of the junction unmatched. The CDR3 sequence: CASSPGTGGTEAFF. In DNA form, the CDR3 reads TGTGCCAGCAGTCCCGGGACAGGGGGCACTGAAGCTTTCTTT.

This chain uses TRBV5-8 with TRBJ2-3; TRBD2 aligns across 11 bases. CDR1 and CDR2 (germline): SGHTS, YDEGEE. Trimming at V came to 0 bases and at J to 2 bases, leaving 11 bases not matched to a gene. CDR3 size: 19 residues. The CDR3 bases are TGTGCCAGCAGCTTGGGACTAGCGGGAACATCCTACTACACAGATACGCAGTATTTT. It specifies CASSLGLAGTSYYTDTQYF.

The chain is built from TRBV2 and TRBJ1-2; 11 nucleotides align to TRBD1. The CDR3 runs 13 residues. V was clipped by 6 bases and J by 6 bases; unmatched bases: 3. The germline V gene has CDR1 SNHLY and CDR2 FYNNEI. CDR3 coding DNA: TGTGCCAGCAGCGGGACAGGGGGTAATGGCTACACCTTC. Protein product: CASSGTGGNGYTF. The variable domain in full, with the rest retrieved from reference TRBV2 and TRBJ1-2, is EPEVTQTPSHQVTQMGQEVILRCVPISNHLYFYWYRQILGQKVEFLVSFYNNEISEKSEIFDDQFSVERPDGSNFTLKIRSTKLEDSAMYFCASSGTGGNGYTFGSGTRLTVV.

This clone came up once. The chain combines TRBV27 with TRBJ1-4; TRBD1 aligns across 7 bases. V shed 4 bases and J 7 bases; nucleotides not matched to a gene: 9. CDR3 size: 15 residues. From germline, CDR1 is MNHEY and CDR2 SMNVEV (reference sequence). The CDR3: CASSYRTGGSEKLFF. The CDR3 bases are TGTGCCAGCAGTTACAGGACAGGTGGGAGTGAAAAACTGTTTTTT.

This clone was recorded a few times. The chain combines TRBV7-3 with TRBJ2-1; 14 nucleotides match TRBD2. CDR3 length: 18 amino acids. The trim removed 2 bases at V and 4 bases at J, leaving 7 bases unmatched. CDR1 and CDR2 (germline): SGHTA, FQGTGA. The CDR3 sequence: CASSLGTSGSFRYNEQFF. The CDR3 nucleotides read TGTGCCAGCAGCTTAGGGACTAGCGGGAGCTTTAGGTACAATGAGCAGTTCTTC.

The V call is TRBV18, the J call TRBJ1-1, with D unclear. V was clipped by 3 bases and J by 4 bases, with 12 bases between them. Germline V CDR1 and CDR2: KGHSH, LQKENI. The CDR3 spans 14 residues. In DNA, the CDR3 is TGTGCCAGCTCACCCGACGCGGGGTTCACTGAAGCTTTCTTT. Encoded protein: CASSPDAGFTEAFF.

CDR3 DNA sequence: TGCGCCAGCAGCCTACGACCCCACCGCGGGATCTCTGCCTCTGGGGCCAACGTCCTGACTTTC. This gives the protein CASSLRPHRGISASGANVLTF. The J gene is TRBJ2-6, the V gene TRBV4-1; D perhaps matches TRBD2 (6 bases). Germline V gene sequence: CDR1 MGHRA, CDR2 YSYEKL. CDR3 length: 21 residues. The germline V and J ends were trimmed by 4 bases and 0 bases, with 25 bases remaining between them.